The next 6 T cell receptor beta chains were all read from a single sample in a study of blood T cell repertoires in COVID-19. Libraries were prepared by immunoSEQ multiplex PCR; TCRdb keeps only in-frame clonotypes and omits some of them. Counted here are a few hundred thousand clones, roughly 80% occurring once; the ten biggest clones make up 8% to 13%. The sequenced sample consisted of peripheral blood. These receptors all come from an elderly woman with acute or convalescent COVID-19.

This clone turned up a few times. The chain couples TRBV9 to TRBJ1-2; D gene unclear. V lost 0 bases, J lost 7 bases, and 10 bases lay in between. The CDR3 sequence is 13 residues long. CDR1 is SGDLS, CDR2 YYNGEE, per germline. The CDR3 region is CASSVGEGSGYTF. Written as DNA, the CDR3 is TGTGCCAGCAGCGTAGGGGAAGGGAGTGGCTACACCTTC.

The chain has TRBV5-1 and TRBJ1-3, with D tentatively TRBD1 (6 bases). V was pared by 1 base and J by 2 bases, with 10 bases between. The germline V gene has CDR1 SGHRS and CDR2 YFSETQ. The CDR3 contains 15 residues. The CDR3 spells CASSLSGGAGNTIYF. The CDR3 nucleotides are TGCGCCAGCAGCTTGAGTGGGGGCGCTGGAAACACCATATATTTT.

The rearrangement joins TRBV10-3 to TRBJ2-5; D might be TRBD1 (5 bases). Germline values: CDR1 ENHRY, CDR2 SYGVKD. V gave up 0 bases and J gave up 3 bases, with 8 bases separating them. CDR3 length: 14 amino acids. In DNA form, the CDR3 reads TGTGCCATCAGTGAGTCAGGGGCGGAAGAGACCCAGTACTTC. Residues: CAISESGAEETQYF.

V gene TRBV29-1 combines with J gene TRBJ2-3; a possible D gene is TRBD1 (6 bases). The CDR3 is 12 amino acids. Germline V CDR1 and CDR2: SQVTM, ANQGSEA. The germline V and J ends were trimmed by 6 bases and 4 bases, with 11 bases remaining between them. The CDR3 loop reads CSVKDSADTQYF. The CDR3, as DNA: TGCAGCGTGAAGGACAGCGCAGATACGCAGTATTTT.

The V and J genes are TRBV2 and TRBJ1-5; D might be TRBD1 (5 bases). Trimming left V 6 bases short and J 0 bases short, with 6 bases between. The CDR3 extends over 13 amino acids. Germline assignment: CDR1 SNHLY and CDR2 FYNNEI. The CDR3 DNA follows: TGTGCCAGCAGGGGGCTTAGCAATCAGCCCCAGCATTTT. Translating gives CASRGLSNQPQHF.

The CDR3 loop is CASSMPRTGGESETQYF. For the CDR3, the DNA is TGTGCCAGCAGCATGCCACGGACAGGGGGCGAGTCGGAGACCCAGTACTTC. The chain employs TRBV11-2 and TRBJ2-5; 11 bases agree with TRBD1. The CDR3 consists of 17 residues. From germline, CDR1 is SGHAT and CDR2 FQNNGV. Trimming took 5 bases from V and 5 from J; bases not matched to a gene: 13.